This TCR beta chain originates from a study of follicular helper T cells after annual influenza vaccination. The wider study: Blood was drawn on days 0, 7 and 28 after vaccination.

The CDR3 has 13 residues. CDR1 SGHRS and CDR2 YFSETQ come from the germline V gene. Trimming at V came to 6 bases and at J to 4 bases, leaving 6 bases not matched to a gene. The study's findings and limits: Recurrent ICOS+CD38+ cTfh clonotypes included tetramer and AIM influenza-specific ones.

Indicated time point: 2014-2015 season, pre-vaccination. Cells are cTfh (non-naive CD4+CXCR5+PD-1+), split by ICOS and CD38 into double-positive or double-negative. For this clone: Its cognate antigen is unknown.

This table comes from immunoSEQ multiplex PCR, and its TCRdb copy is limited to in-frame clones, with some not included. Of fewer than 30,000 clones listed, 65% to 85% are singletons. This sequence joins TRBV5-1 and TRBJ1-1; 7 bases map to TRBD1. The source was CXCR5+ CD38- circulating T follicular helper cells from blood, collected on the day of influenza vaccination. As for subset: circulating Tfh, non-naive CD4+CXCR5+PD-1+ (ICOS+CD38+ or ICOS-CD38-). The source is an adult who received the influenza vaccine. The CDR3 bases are TGCGCCAGCACCTGGACAGGCGGCACTGAAGCTTTCTTT. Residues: CASTWTGGTEAFF.